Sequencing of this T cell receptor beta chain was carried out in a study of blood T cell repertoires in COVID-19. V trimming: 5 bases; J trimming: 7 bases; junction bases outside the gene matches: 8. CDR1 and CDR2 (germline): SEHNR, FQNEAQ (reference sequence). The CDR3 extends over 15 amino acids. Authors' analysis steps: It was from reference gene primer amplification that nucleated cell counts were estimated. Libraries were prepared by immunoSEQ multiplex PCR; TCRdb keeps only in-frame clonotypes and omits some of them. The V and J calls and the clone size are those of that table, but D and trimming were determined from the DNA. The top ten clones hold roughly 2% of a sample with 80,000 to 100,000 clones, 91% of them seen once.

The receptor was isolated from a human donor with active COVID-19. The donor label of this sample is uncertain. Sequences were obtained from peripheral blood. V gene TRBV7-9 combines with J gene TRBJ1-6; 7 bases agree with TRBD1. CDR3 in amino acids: CASSQTGRRNSPLHF. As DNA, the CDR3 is TGTGCCAGCAGCCAGACAGGGAGGAGAAATTCACCCCTCCACTTT.